This T cell receptor (beta chain) was obtained from a study of T cell responses to AZD1222 COVID-19 vaccine. Whole-study findings and limits: Sampling that yielded the repertoires occurred only after the peak T cell response.

Germline CDR1 and CDR2: SEHNR and FQNEAQ (reference sequence). This CDR3 is built from 16 residues. V lost 4 bases, J lost 5 bases, and 20 bases lay in between. About this clone: Its antigen is unidentified.

The data were produced by immunoSEQ multiplex PCR, yet TCRdb's version contains in-frame clones alone and is incomplete. In the table there are under 150,000 clones, approximately 89% of which are singletons. The sequences come from peripheral blood, collected 28 days after the second AZD1222 dose. The chain combines TRBV7-9 with TRBJ1-2; the D gene is possibly TRBD1 (5 bases). This sequence was found in an adult who received the AZD1222 COVID-19 vaccine. Here the CDR3 DNA reads TGTGCCAGCAGCTGGATGGAAGAATCAGGGTGGTATGGCTACACCTTC. Amino acid sequence: CASSWMEESGWYGYTF. Supplemented by reference TRBV7-9 and TRBJ1-2, the full variable domain reads DTGVSQNPRHKITKRGQNVTFRCDPISEHNRLYWYRQTLGQGPEFLTYFQNEAQLEKSRLLSDRFSAERPKGSFSTLEIQRTEQGDSAMYLCASSWMEESGWYGYTFGSGTRLTVV.